The rows below give T cell receptor beta chains drawn from one sample of a study of radiotherapy plus CTLA-4 blockade in lung cancer. The assay was immunoSEQ multiplex PCR, and TCRdb's table has in-frame clones only and misses some. The sample shows 81,000 or so clones, approximately 84% of them seen only once. The specimen comprised peripheral blood, sampled from a patient treated with radiotherapy plus ipilimumab. These receptors all stem from a human donor with non-small cell lung cancer who had stable disease on radiotherapy plus ipilimumab. Both conserved end residues are trimmed from each CDR3.

CDR3 protein	V gene	J gene
ASGGRGDYGYT	TRBV2	TRBJ1-2
ASRLQGKDNSPLH	TRBV6-6	TRBJ1-6
ASSLLTGGLYGYT	TRBV5-1	TRBJ1-2
AISESGDRGFGSGYT	TRBV10-3	TRBJ1-2
ASTRGLTGANVLT	TRBV19	TRBJ2-6
ASSSQGGGYNSPLH	TRBV2	TRBJ1-6
ASSLKREAYNEQF	TRBV5-4	TRBJ2-1
ASSLAYGDRGRQPQH	TRBV5-6	TRBJ1-5
ASSHRVFGTGELF	TRBV28	TRBJ2-2
ASSLGLGGNEQY	TRBV27	TRBJ2-7
ASSASLYNEQF	TRBV6-6	TRBJ2-1
ASRTGWTDTQY	TRBV19	TRBJ2-3
ASSYTGKNGYT	TRBV6-5	TRBJ1-2
ASSLEPGSEKLF	TRBV5-1	TRBJ1-4
ASSYDRVPYEQY	TRBV6-5	TRBJ2-7
ASSQMTSGGASKTQY	TRBV5-4	TRBJ2-5